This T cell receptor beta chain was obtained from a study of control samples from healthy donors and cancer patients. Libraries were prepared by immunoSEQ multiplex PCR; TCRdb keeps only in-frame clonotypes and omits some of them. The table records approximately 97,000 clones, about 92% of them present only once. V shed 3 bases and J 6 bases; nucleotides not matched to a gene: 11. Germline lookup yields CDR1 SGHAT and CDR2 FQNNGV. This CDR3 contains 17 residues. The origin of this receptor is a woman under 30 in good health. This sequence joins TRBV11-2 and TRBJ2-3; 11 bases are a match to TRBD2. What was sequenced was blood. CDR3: CASSFLAGGSRFDTQYF. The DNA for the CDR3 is TGTGCCAGCAGCTTCCTAGCGGGGGGCTCGCGTTTTGATACGCAGTATTTT.